This record covers a single TCR beta chain. Its antigen is undetermined. The data derive from a study of T cell clonotyping in hematopoietic cell transplantation. Study conclusions and caveats: No sorting was done, leaving CD4 and CD8 contributions mixed. Pathologically expanded recipient clonotypes increased progressively from day 30 to day 180 as diversity fell.

Samples: about 28 days before transplant, then days 30, 100 and 180 after. The data were produced by immunoSEQ multiplex PCR, yet TCRdb's version contains in-frame clones alone and is incomplete. Among some 4,200 clones, over 85% were seen once, and the ten largest hold around 5.3%. This receptor was obtained from a male patient between 65 and 85 years old who had an allogeneic stem cell transplant from an unrelated donor, so T cells may come from the graft donor. Some clones in this sample may be carry-over from other donors' samples. The specimen was peripheral blood mononuclear cells, collected 30 days after allogeneic stem cell transplant.

CDR3 sequence reads: CASSQAGLNTEAFF. CDR3 coding DNA: TGTGCCAGCAGCCAAGCGGGCTTGAACACTGAAGCTTTCTTT. The chain has TRBV4-2 and TRBJ1-1; the D is unclear. The V end was cut by 1 base, the J end by 0 bases, with 6 bases between. Germline values: CDR1 LGHNA, CDR2 YNFKEQ. The CDR3 runs to 14 residues.